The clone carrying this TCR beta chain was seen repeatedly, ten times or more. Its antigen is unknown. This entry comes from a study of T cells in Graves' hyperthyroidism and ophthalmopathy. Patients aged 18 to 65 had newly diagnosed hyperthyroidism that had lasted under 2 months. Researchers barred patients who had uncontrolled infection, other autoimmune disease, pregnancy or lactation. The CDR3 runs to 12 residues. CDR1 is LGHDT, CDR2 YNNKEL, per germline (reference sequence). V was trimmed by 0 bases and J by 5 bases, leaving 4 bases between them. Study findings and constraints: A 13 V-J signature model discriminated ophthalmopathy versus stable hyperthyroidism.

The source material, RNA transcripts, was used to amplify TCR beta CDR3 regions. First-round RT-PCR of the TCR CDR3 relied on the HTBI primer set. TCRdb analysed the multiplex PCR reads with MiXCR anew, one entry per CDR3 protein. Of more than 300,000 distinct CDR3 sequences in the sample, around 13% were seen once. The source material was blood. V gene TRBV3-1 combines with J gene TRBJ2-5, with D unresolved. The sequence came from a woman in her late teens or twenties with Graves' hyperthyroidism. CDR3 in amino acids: CASSQEVETQYF. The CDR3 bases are TGTGCCAGCAGCCAAGAAGTGGAGACCCAGTACTTC.